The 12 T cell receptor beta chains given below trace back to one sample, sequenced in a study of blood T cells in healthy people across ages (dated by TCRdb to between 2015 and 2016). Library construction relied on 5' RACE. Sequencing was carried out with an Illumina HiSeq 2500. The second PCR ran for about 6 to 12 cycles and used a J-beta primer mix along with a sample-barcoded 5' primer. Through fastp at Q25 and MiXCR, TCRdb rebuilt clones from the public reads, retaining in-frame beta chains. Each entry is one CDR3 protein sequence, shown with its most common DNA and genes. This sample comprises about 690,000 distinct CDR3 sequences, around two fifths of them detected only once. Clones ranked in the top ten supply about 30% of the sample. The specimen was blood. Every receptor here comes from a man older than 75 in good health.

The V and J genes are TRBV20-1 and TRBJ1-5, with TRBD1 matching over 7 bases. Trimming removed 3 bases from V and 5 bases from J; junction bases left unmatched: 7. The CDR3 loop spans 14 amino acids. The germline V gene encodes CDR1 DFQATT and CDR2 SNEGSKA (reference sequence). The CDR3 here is CSASRGTVDQPQHF. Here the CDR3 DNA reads TGCAGTGCTAGTAGGGGGACAGTCGATCAGCCCCAGCATTTT.

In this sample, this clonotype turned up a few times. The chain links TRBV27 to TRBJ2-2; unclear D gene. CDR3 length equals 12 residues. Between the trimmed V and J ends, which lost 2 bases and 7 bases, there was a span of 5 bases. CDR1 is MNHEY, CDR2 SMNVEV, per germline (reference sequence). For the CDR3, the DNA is TGTGCCAGCAGTTTAGGGATCGGGGAGCTGTTTTTT. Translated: CASSLGIGELFF.

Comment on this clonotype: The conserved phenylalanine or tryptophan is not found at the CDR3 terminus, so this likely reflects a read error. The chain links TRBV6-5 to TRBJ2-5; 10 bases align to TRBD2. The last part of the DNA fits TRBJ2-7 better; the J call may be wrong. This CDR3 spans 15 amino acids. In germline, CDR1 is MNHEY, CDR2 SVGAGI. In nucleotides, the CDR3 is TGTGCCAGCAGTTATGCGGCTAGCGGGGGCTACGAGCAGTACTAC. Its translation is CASSYAASGGYEQYY.

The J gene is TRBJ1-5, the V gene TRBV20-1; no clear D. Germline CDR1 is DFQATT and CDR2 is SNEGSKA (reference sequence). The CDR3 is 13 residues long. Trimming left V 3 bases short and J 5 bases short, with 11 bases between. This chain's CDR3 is CSASGQADQPQHF. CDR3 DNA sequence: TGCAGTGCTAGTGGGCAGGCAGATCAGCCCCAGCATTTT.

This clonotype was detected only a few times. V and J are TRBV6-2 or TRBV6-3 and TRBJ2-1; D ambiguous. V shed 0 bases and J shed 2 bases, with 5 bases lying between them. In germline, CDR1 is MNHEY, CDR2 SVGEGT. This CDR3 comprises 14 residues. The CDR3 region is CASSYSQAYNEQFF. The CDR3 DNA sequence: TGTGCCAGCAGTTACTCCCAAGCCTACAATGAGCAGTTCTTC.

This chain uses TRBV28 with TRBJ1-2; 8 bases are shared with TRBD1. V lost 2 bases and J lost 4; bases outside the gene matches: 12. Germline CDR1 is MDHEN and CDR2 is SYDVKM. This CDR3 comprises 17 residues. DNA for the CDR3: TGTGCCAGCAGTTTAGCAATTCACAGGGGGAGACCCTATGGCTACACCTTC. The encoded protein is CASSLAIHRGRPYGYTF.

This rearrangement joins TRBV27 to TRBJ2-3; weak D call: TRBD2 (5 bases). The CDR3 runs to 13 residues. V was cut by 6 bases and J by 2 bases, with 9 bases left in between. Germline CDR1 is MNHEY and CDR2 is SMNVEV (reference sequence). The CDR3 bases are TGTGCCAGCAGGGAGCGGATCACAGATACGCAGTATTTT. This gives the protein CASRERITDTQYF.

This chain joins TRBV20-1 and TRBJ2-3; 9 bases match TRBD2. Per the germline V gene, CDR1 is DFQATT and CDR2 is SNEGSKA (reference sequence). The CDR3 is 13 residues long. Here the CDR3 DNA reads TGCAGAGGAGGGACTAGCCACCCAGATACGCAGTATTTT. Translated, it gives CRGGTSHPDTQYF.

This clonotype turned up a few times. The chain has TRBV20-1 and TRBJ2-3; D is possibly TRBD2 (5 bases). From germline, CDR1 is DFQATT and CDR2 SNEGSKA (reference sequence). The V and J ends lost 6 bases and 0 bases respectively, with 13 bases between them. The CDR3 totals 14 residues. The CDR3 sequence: CSAPRSGSTDTQYF. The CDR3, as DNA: TGCAGTGCCCCGAGAAGCGGCAGCACAGATACGCAGTATTTT.

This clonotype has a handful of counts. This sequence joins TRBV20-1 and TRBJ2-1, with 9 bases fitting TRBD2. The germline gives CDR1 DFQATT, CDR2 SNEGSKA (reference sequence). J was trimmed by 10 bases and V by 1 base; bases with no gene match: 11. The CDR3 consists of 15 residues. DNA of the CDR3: TGCAGTGCTAGAGTAGGGACTAGCCAGAGGAAGGAGCAGTTCTTC. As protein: CSARVGTSQRKEQFF.

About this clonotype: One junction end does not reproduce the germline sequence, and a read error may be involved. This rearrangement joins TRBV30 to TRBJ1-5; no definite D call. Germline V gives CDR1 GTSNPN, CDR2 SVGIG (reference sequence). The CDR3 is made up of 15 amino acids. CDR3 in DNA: TGCGCCTGGAGTGTACGGGTTCCTAGCAATCAGCCCCAGCATTTT. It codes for CAWSVRVPSNQPQHF.

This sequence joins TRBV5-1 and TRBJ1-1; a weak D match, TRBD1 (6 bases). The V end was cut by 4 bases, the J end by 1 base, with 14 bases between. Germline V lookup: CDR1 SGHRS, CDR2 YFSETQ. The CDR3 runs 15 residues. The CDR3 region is CASSLWGQQNTEAFF. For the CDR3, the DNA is TGCGCCAGCAGCCTTTGGGGGCAGCAGAACACTGAAGCTTTCTTT.